This T cell receptor beta chain emerged from a study of blood T cell repertoires in COVID-19. This clone turned up a few times. Profiled with immunoSEQ multiplex PCR; TCRdb holds only in-frame clones, not every one. This table has 200,000 to 250,000 clones, around 82% appearing once. CDR3 length: 13 amino acids. The ends lost 8 bases at V and 5 bases at J; junction bases unmatched: 6. The sequence was obtained from a woman in her forties who had been exposed to COVID-19. Input material: PBMCs or T cells enriched from blood (not recorded which). This chain links TRBV12-3 or TRBV12-4 with TRBJ2-7, with 10 bases fitting TRBD1. The CDR3 sequence is CASQTTGGHEQYF. The CDR3 DNA reads TGTGCCAGCCAAACGACAGGGGGCCACGAGCAGTACTTC.